This T cell receptor (beta chain) is from a study of breast tumors, draining lymph nodes, adjacent tissues. TCRdb reanalysed the multiplex PCR reads using MiXCR and keeps one entry per CDR3 protein. The sample has around 130,000 distinct CDR3 sequences; about 30% are singletons. From germline, CDR1 is SGHVS and CDR2 FNYEAQ. The CDR3 is 14 amino acids. The V end was cut by 1 base, the J end by 3 bases, with 9 bases between. Samples came from axillary lymph nodes draining the breast cancer. This clonotype showed up many times. Its antigen is undetermined. Points from the study as a whole: Findings are consistent with lymph node origin and intratumoral expansion of most tumor T cells. Tumor TCR diversity was below lymph nodes but above nontumor tissue. The lymph node origin of tumor T cells was framed as consistent with a hypothesis, not demonstrated. Luminal-like breast cancer showed significantly higher tumor–nontumor repertoire similarity than basal-like.

The chain combines TRBV7-6 with TRBJ2-5, with D possibly matching TRBD2 (6 bases). This sequence was found in a female donor with breast cancer. Some clones in this sample may be carry-over from other donors' samples. Sequencing was performed on axillary lymph node tissue. CDR3 loop: CASSLDTGEETQYF. DNA for the CDR3: TGTGCCAGCAGCTTAGATACGGGGGAAGAGACCCAGTACTTC.